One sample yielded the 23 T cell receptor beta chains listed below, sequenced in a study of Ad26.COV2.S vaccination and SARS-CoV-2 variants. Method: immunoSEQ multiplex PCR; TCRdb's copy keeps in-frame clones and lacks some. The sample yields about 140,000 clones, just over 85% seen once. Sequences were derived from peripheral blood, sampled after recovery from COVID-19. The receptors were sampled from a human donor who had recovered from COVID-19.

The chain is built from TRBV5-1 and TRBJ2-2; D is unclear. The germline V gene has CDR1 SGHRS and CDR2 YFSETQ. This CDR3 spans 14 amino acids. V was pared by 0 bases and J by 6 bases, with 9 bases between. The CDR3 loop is CASSLGAVPGELFF. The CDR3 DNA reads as TGCGCCAGCAGCTTGGGGGCCGTCCCCGGGGAGCTGTTTTTT.

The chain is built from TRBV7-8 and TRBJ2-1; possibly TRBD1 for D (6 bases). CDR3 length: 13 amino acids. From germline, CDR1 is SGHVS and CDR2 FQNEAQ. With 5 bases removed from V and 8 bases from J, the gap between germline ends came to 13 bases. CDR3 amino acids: CASSKQGNDEQFF. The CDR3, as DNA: TGTGCCAGCAGCAAACAGGGAAACGATGAGCAGTTCTTC.

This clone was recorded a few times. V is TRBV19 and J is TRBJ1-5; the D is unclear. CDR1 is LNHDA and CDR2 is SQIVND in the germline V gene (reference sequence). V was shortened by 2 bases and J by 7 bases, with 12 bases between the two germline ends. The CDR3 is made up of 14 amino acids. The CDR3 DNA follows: TGTGCCAGTAGTATAAGATCGGGGTTCCAGCCCCAGCATTTT. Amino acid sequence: CASSIRSGFQPQHF.

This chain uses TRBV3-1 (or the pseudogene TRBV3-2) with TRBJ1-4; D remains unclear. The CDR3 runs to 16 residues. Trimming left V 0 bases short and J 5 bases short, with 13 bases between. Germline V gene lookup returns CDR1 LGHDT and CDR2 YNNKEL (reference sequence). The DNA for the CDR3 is TGTGCCAGCAGCCAAGAAGCTACCCTGACCAATGAAAAACTGTTTTTT. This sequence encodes CASSQEATLTNEKLFF.

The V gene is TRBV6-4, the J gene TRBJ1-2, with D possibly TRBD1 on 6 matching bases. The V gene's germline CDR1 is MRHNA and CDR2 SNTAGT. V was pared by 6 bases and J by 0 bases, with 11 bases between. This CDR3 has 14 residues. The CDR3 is CASRRQVTNYGYTF. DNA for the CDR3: TGTGCCAGCAGAAGACAGGTTACTAACTATGGCTACACCTTC.

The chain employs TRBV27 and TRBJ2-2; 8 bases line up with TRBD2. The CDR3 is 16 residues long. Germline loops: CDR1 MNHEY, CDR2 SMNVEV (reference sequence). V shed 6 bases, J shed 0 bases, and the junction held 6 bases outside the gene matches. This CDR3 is CASSPRGGANTGELFF. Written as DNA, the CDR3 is TGTGCCAGCAGCCCCCGGGGGGGTGCGAACACCGGGGAGCTGTTTTTT.

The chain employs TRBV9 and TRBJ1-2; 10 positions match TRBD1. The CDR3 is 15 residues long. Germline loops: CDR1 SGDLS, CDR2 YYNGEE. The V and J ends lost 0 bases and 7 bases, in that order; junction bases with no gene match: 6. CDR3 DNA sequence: TGTGCCAGCAGCGTAGCTCCGGGACAGGGGTTTGGCTACACCTTC. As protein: CASSVAPGQGFGYTF.

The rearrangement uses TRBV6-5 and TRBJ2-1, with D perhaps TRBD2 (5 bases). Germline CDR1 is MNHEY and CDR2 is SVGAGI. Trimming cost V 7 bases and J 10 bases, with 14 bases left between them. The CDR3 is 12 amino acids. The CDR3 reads CASTPNWREQFF. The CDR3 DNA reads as TGTGCCAGCACCCCAAACTGGAGGGAGCAGTTCTTC.

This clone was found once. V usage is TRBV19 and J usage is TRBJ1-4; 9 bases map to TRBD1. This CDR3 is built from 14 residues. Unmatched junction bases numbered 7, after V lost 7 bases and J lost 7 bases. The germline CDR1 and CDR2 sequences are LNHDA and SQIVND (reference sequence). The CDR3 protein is CASTTGGAGEKLFF. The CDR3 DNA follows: TGTGCCAGTACCACAGGGGGCGCGGGTGAAAAACTGTTTTTT.

DNA for the CDR3: TGTGCCAGCAGTTTTATCGACAATGAGCAGTTCTTC. Amino acid sequence: CASSFIDNEQFF. The chain uses TRBV27 and TRBJ2-1, with D unresolved. This CDR3 contains 12 residues. Germline assignment: CDR1 MNHEY and CDR2 SMNVEV (reference sequence). Trimming left V 3 bases short and J 5 bases short, with 5 bases between.

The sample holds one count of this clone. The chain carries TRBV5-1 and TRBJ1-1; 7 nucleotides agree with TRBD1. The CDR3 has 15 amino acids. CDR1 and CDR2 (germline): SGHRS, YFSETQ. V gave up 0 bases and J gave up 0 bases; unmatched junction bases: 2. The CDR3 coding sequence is TGCGCCAGCAGCTTGGGCAGGGGGGTGAACACTGAAGCTTTCTTT. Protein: CASSLGRGVNTEAFF.

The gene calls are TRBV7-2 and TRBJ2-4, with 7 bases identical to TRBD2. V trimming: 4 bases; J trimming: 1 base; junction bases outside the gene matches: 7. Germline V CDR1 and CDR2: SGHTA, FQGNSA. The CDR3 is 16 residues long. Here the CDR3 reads CASSYRAGLAKNIQYF. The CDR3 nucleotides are TGTGCCAGCAGCTACCGAGCGGGGCTGGCCAAAAACATTCAGTACTTC.

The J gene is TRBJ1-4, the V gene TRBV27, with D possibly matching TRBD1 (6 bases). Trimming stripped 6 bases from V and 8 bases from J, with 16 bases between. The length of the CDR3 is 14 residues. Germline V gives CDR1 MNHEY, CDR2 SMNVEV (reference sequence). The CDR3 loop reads CASRANRVVEKLFF. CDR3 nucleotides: TGTGCCAGCAGAGCCAACAGGGTTGTCGAAAAACTGTTTTTT.

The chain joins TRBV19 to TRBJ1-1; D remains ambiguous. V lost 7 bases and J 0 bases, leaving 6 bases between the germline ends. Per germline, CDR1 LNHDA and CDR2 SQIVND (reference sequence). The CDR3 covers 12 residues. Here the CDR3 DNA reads TGTGCCAGTAACTCTCTGAACACTGAAGCTTTCTTT. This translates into CASNSLNTEAFF.

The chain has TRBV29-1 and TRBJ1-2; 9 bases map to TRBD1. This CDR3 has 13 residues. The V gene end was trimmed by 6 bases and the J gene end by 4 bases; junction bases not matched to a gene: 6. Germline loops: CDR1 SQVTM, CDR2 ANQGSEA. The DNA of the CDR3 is TGCAGCGTAAGGACAGGGGACGTCTATGGCTACACCTTC. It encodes CSVRTGDVYGYTF.

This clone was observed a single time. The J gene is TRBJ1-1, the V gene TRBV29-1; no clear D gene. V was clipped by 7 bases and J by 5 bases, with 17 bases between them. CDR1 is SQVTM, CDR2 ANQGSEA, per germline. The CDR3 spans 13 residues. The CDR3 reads CSADGLRVTEAFF. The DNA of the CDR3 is TGCAGCGCCGACGGATTGAGGGTTACTGAAGCTTTCTTT. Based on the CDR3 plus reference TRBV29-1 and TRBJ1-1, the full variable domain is SAVISQKPSRDICQRGTSLTIQCQVDSQVTMMFWYRQQPGQSLTLIATANQGSEATYESGFVIDKFPISRPNLTFSTLTVSNMSPEDSSIYLCSADGLRVTEAFFGQGTRLTVV.

The CDR3 region is CSASWQLNYGYTF. CDR3 DNA sequence: TGCAGTGCTAGTTGGCAGCTTAACTATGGCTACACCTTC. J is TRBJ1-2 and V is TRBV20-1; D is unresolved. Germline V gene lookup returns CDR1 DFQATT and CDR2 SNEGSKA (reference sequence). Trimming stripped 3 bases from V and 1 base from J, with 9 bases between. The CDR3 is 13 residues long.

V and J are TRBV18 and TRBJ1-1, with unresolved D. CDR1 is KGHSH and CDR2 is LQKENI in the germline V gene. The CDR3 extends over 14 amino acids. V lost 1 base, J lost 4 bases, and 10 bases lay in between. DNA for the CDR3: TGTGCCAGCTCACCACGTCTAGAGGCCACTGAAGCTTTCTTT. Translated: CASSPRLEATEAFF.

The CDR3 protein is CASQSGPYEQYF. The CDR3 DNA reads TGTGCCAGTCAATCAGGACCCTACGAGCAGTACTTC. The chain joins TRBV28 to TRBJ2-7; D is unresolved. Germline V lookup: CDR1 MDHEN, CDR2 SYDVKM. V was clipped by 9 bases and J by 2 bases, with 11 bases between them. The CDR3 sequence is 12 residues long. Combining the CDR3 with reference TRBV28 and TRBJ2-7 gives the whole variable domain DVKVTQSSRYLVKRTGEKVFLECVQDMDHENMFWYRQDPGLGLRLIYFSYDVKMKEKGDIPEGYSVSREKKERFSLILESASTNQTSMYLCASQSGPYEQYFGPGTRLTVT.

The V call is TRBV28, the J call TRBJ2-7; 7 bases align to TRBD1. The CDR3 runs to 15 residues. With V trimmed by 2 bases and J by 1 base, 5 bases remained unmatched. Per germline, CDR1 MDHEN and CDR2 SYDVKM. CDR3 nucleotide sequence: TGTGCCAGCAGTTTAGACAGGGCCTGGTCCTACGAGCAGTACTTC. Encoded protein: CASSLDRAWSYEQYF.

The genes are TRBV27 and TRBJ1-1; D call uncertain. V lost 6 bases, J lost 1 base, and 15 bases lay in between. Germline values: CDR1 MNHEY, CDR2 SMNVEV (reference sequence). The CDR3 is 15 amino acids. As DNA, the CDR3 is TGTGCCAGCAGCCAACTACCGGACGGGAACACTGAAGCTTTCTTT. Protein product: CASSQLPDGNTEAFF.

CDR3 DNA: TGTGCCAGTAGTATAGGTCCATCGGCAGATACGCAGTATTTT. This sequence encodes CASSIGPSADTQYF. This chain uses TRBV19 with TRBJ2-3; D is undetermined. Germline V gene lookup returns CDR1 LNHDA and CDR2 SQIVND (reference sequence). The CDR3 totals 14 residues. Deletions cut 1 base from V and 4 bases from J, with 9 bases between. The entire variable domain, with the rest obtained from reference TRBV19 and TRBJ2-3, is as follows: DGGITQSPKYLFRKEGQNVTLSCEQNLNHDAMYWYRQDPGQGLRLIYYSQIVNDFQKGDIAEGYSVSREKKESFPLTVTSAQKNPTAFYLCASSIGPSADTQYFGPGTRLTVL.

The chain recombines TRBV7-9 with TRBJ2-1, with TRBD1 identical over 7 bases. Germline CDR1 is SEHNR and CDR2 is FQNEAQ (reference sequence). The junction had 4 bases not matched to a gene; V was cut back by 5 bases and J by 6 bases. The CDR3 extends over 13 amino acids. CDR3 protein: CASSPEGANEQFF. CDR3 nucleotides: TGTGCCAGCAGCCCCGAGGGGGCCAATGAGCAGTTCTTC.